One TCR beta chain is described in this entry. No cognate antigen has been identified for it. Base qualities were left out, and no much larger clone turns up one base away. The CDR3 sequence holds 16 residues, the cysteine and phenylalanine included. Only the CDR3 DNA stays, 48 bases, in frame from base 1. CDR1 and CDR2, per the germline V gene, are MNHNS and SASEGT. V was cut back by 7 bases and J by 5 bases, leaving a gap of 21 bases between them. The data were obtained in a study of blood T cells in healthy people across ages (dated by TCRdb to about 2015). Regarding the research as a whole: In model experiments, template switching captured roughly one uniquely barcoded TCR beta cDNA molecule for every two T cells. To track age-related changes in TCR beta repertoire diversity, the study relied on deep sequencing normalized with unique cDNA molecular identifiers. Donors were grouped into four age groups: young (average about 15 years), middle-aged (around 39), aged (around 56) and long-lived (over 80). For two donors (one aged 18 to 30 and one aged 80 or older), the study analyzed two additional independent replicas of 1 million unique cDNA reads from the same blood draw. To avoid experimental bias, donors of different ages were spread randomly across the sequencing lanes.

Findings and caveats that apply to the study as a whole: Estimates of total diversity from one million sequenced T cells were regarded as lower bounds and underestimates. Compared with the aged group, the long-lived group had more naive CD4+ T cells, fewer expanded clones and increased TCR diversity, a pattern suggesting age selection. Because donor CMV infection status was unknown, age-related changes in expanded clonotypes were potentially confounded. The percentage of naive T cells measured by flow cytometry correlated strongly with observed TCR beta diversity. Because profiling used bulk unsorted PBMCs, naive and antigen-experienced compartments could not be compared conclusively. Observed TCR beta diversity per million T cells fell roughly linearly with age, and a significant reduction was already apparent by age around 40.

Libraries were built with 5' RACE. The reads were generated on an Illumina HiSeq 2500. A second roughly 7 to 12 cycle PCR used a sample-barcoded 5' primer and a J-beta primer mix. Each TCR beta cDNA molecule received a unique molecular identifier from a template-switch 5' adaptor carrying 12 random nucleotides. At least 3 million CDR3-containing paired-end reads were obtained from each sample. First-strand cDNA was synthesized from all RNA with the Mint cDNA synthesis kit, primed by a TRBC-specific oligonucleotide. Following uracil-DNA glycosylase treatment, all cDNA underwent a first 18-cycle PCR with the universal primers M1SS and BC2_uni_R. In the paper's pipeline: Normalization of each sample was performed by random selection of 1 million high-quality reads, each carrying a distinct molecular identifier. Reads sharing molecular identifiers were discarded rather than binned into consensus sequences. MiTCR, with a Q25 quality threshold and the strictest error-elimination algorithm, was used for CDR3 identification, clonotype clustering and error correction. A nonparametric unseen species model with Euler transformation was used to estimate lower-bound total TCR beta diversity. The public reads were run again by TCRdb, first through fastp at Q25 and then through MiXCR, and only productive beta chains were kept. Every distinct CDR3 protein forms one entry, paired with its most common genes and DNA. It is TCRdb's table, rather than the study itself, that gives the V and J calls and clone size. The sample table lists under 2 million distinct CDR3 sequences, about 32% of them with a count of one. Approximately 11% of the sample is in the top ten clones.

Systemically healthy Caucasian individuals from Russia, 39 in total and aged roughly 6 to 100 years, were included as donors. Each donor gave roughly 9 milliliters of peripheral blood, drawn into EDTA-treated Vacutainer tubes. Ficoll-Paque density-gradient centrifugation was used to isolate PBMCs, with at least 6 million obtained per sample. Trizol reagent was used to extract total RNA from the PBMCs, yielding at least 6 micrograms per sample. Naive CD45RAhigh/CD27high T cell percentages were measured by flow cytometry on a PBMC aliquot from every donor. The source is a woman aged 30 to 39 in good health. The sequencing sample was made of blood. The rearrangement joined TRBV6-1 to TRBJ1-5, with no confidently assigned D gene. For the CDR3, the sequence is CASIDVFGSWDQPQHF. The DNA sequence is TGTGCCAGCATCGACGTTTTCGGCAGTTGGGATCAGCCCCAGCATTTT.